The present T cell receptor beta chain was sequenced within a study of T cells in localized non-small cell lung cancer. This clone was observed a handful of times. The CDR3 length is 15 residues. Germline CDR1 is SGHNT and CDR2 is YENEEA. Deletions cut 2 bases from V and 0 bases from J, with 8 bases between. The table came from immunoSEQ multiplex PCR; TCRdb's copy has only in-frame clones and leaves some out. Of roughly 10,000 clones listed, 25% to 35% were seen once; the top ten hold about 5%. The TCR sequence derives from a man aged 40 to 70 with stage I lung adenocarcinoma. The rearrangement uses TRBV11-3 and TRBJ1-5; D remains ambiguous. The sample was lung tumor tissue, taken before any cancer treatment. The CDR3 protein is CASSLFIGSNQPQHF. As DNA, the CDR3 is TGTGCCAGCAGCTTATTCATCGGTAGCAATCAGCCCCAGCATTTT. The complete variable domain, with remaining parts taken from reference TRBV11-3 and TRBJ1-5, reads EAGVVQSPRYKIIEKKQPVAFWCNPISGHNTLYWYLQNLGQGPELLIRYENEEAVDDSQLPKDRFSAERLKGVDSTLKIQPAELGDSAVYLCASSLFIGSNQPQHFGDGTRLSIL.